A selection of T cell receptor beta chains follows, all from one sample in a study of early T cells in non-severe SARS-CoV-2 infection. TCRdb reprocessed the 5' RACE reads with MiXCR, giving one entry per CDR3 protein. The sample has about 62,000 distinct CDR3 sequences, less than 10% seen once; the top ten hold around 1.3%. The sample comprised whole blood. The receptors here all came from an adult who was a healthcare worker with PCR-confirmed SARS-CoV-2 infection or an uninfected control (not recorded which). Both conserved end residues are part of each CDR3. Fields, in order: D gene, J gene, V gene, clone size, CDR3 DNA, CDR3 protein. The D gene is left open where the match is weak. Not every row has a clone size; where given, it reads once, few, many or a size class.

TRBD1,TRBJ1-6,TRBV5-6,few,TGTGCCAGCAGCTCGGGACAGGAATATAATTCACCCCTCCACTTT,CASSSGQEYNSPLHF
TRBD2,TRBJ2-2,TRBV7-3,many,TGTGCCAGCAGCACCCGACTAGCGGGGCCCTCGAACACCGGGGAGCTGTTTTTT,CASSTRLAGPSNTGELFF
-,TRBJ1-1,TRBV18,-,TGTGCCAGCTCACCCGGCAACCCACAGGCTACTTTCTTT,CASSPGNPQATFF
-,TRBJ1-4,TRBV3-1,few,TGTGCCAGCAGCCAAAGGGGAGCAACTAATGAAAAACTGTTTTTT,CASSQRGATNEKLFF
-,TRBJ1-1,TRBV11-3,-,TGTGCCAGCAGCCCGGGGACTGGCGACACTGAAGCTTTCTTT,CASSPGTGDTEAFF
-,TRBJ1-5,TRBV29-1,-,TGCAGCGTTTCCGGGACTCCCGGTGGTCAGCCCCAGCATTTT,CSVSGTPGGQPQHF
TRBD1,TRBJ2-5,TRBV18,many,TGTGCCAGCTCACCACCGGGACAGGGAGAGACCCAGTACTTC,CASSPPGQGETQYF
TRBD1,TRBJ1-5,TRBV5-8,many,TGTGCCAGCAGAATGACAGGGAGCAATCAGCCCCAGCATTTT,CASRMTGSNQPQHF
TRBD1,TRBJ1-5,TRBV28,few,TGTGCCAGCAGATTGGACAGGGGGCGCGGTCAGCCCCAGCATTTT,CASRLDRGRGQPQHF
-,TRBJ1-1,TRBV6-6,-,TGTGCCAGCAGTTACCTGACAAACACTGAAGCTTTCTTT,CASSYLTNTEAFF
-,TRBJ2-3,TRBV5-1,-,TGCGCCAGCAGCTTGGGCGGGCCCCTTGACACAGATACGCAGTATTTT,CASSLGGPLDTDTQYF
-,TRBJ2-1,TRBV6-4,few,TGTGCCAGCAGCCAGGTGGGGGAACTTGGCGAGCAGTTCTTC,CASSQVGELGEQFF
-,TRBJ1-2,TRBV18,many,TGTGCCAGCTCACCGGCAGGGGACTATGGCTACACCTTC,CASSPAGDYGYTF
-,TRBJ2-1,TRBV20-1,-,TGCAGTGCTAGTCAATATACCAGGGGAAATGAGCAGTTCTTC,CSASQYTRGNEQFF
-,TRBJ1-5,TRBV12-3/TRBV12-4,few,TGTGCCAGCAGTTTAGGCAGGAGCCAGCCCCAGCATTTT,CASSLGRSQPQHF
TRBD1,TRBJ1-6,TRBV2,-,TGTGCCGGTTGGGACAGGGGTAAATCACCCCTCCACTTT,CAGWDRGKSPLHF
TRBD2,TRBJ2-5,TRBV29-1,few,TGCAGCGTTGAAGGGGGAGGGGCCGAGACCCAGTACTTC,CSVEGGGAETQYF
-,TRBJ2-6,TRBV29-1,-,TGCAGCGTTATGGACTCTGGGGCCAACGTCCTGACTTTC,CSVMDSGANVLTF
-,TRBJ1-1,TRBV10-2,-,TGCGCCAGCCAAGGACAGCCAAACACTGAAGCTTTCTTT,CASQGQPNTEAFF
TRBD1,TRBJ1-6,TRBV4-2,-,TGTGCCAGCAGCCAAGGATCGGACAGGGTGAATTCACCCCTCCACTTT,CASSQGSDRVNSPLHF
TRBD2,TRBJ2-3,TRBV15,many,TGTGCCACCAGCAGAGAAGGCGGGGGGTTCGCAGATACGCAGTATTTT,CATSREGGGFADTQYF
-,TRBJ1-4,TRBV20-1,-,TGCAGTGCCCCACAAATGGGAGGAAATGAAAAACTGTTTTTT,CSAPQMGGNEKLFF
TRBD1,TRBJ1-1,TRBV9,few,TGTGCCAGCAGCGGGACAGGTATCACTGAAGCTTTCTTT,CASSGTGITEAFF
-,TRBJ1-2,TRBV7-8,many,TGTGCCAGCAGCTTAGCGCTCGGCGGGGTAGCTGACTATGGCTACACCTTC,CASSLALGGVADYGYTF
-,TRBJ1-6,TRBV4-1,few,TGCGCCAGCAGCCAAGATACAAATTCACCCCTCCACTTT,CASSQDTNSPLHF
-,TRBJ2-1,TRBV7-2,few,TGTGCCAGCAGCGGGGCCGGGGGTAGCTACAATGAGCAGTTCTTC,CASSGAGGSYNEQFF
TRBD2,TRBJ2-5,TRBV7-8,-,TGTGCCAGCAGCTTAAGTCCGCATGGGGAGGGCCAGTACTTC,CASSLSPHGEGQYF
-,TRBJ2-3,TRBV29-1,few,TGCAGCGTTGAAGCTGTAGGCAGGGCCACAGATACGCAGTATTTT,CSVEAVGRATDTQYF
TRBD1,TRBJ2-1,TRBV27,-,TGTGCCAGCAGTTTATCGCAGGGGGCGTTGGATGAGCAGTTCTTC,CASSLSQGALDEQFF
-,TRBJ1-6,TRBV4-1,many,TGCGCCAGCAGCCAAATCTGGGGTAATTCACCCCTCCACTTT,CASSQIWGNSPLHF
-,TRBJ1-1,TRBV2,many,TGTGCCAGCCGAAGGACTAACACTGAAGCTTTCTTT,CASRRTNTEAFF
-,TRBJ1-5,TRBV6-1,few,TGTGCCAGCAGCCAGGGGCTGAGCAATCAGCCCCAGCATTTT,CASSQGLSNQPQHF
-,TRBJ1-1,TRBV5-1,-,TGCGCCAGCAGCTTTGAAGGGGGCACTGAAGCTTTCTTT,CASSFEGGTEAFF
-,TRBJ1-2,TRBV20-1,few,TGCAGTGCTAGCACCACAGTGGAAGGCTACACCTTC,CSASTTVEGYTF
-,TRBJ2-3,TRBV24-1,many,TGTGCCACCAGTGACGTAGGACATTTTAGCACAGATACGCAGTATTTT,CATSDVGHFSTDTQYF